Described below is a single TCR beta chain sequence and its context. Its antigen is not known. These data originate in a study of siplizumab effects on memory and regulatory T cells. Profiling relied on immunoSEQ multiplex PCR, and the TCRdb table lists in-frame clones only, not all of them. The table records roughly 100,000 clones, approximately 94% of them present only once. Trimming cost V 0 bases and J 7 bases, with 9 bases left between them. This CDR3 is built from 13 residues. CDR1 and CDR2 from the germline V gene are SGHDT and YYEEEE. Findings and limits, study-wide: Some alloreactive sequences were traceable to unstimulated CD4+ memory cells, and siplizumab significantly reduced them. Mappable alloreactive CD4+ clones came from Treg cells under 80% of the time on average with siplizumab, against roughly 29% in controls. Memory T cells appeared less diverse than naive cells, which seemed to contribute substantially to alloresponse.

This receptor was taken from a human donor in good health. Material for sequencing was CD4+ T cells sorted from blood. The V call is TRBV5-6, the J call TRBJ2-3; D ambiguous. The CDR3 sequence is CASSLASVHTQYF. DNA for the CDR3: TGTGCCAGCAGCTTGGCCAGCGTTCATACGCAGTATTTT.